This T cell receptor beta chain appears in the sequencing data of a study of vaccination and CD4 T cells after COVID-19. About the research overall: Sampling that followed vaccination took place a median approximately 72 days after dose two, within a range of 14 to 241. Stimulation used overlapping spike peptides from SARS-CoV-2, HCoV-NL63, HCoV-OC43 and HCoV-229E.

The assay that was used to sequence DNA from cultured CD4+ T cells was the Oncomine TCR Beta short-read assay. Genomic DNA was taken out of cultured CD4+ T cells by extraction. TCRdb called the PCR reads again in MiXCR, with one record for every CDR3 protein. The table has some 7,700 distinct CDR3 sequences, around three fifths seen once. With regard to this clonotype: Its specificity is unknown.

Treatment specified: approximately nine-day PBMC culture with coronavirus spike peptide pools or control peptides (ViraFEST assay). V lost 5 bases to trimming and J lost 4 bases, with 12 bases between them. Per the germline V gene, CDR1 is MDHEN and CDR2 is SYDVKM. This CDR3 contains 14 residues. The sequence was collected from a human donor with COVID-19. The specimen comprised cultured CD4+ T cells from blood, sampled after SARS-CoV-2 vaccination. The chain carries TRBV28 and TRBJ1-3; D gene unclear. Written as DNA, the CDR3 is TGTGCCAGCAGTGAGATTTTGGCAGGAAACACCATATATTTT. Its protein is CASSEILAGNTIYF.